The source of this T cell receptor (beta chain) is a study of OX40 agonist ivuxolimab in advanced cancers. Study information: The diagnoses of dose-escalation patients were hepatocellular carcinoma, melanoma, renal cell or head and neck cancer.

The germline V and J ends were trimmed by 6 bases and 2 bases, with 11 bases remaining between them. This CDR3 contains 13 residues. CDR1 WSHSY and CDR2 SAAADI come from the germline V gene. Of note for this clone: As yet, its antigen is unknown.

Study observations and caveats: With doses of 0.1 to 3.0 mg/kg, CD4+ and CD8+ blood T cells had undergone clonal expansion by week 6. Those patients achieving a partial response at 0.1-3.0 mg/kg showed among the lowest clonal expansion.

Only in-frame clones appear in the TCRdb table, and some are missing; sequencing was by immunoSEQ multiplex PCR. The sample holds roughly 41,000 clones, about 86% seen once. Blood was sampled at baseline, cycle 4 day 1, and cycle 7 day 1. This chain links TRBV10-2 with TRBJ2-7, with TRBD1 as a possible D gene (6 bases). The sequence was obtained from an adult with an advanced solid tumor such as melanoma, head and neck, liver or kidney cancer. Sequencing used CD4+ or CD8+ T cells sorted from blood, obtained in a trial of the OX40 agonist ivuxolimab. In DNA, the CDR3 is TGCGCCAGCAGCAAGGGACACGCCTACGAGCAGTACTTC. This gives the protein CASSKGHAYEQYF.